This T cell receptor beta chain was recorded in a study of shared clonotypes between healthy human individuals. Profiling relied on immunoSEQ multiplex PCR, and the TCRdb table lists in-frame clones only, not all of them. Here the sample spans hundreds of thousands of clones, approximately 79% being singletons. Sample: memory CD4+ T cells sorted from blood. Described subset: CD45RA-negative fraction. This receptor was taken from a woman aged 30 to 39 in good health.

CDR3 in DNA: TGCGCCAGCAGCTTTTTAACGAGCGCGAACACCGGGGAGCTGTTTTTT. Encoded protein: CASSFLTSANTGELFF. The chain carries TRBV5-1 and TRBJ2-2; D unresolved. V was pared by 2 bases and J by 0 bases, with 11 bases between. CDR3 length: 16 residues. Germline CDR1 reads SGHRS; CDR2 reads YFSETQ.